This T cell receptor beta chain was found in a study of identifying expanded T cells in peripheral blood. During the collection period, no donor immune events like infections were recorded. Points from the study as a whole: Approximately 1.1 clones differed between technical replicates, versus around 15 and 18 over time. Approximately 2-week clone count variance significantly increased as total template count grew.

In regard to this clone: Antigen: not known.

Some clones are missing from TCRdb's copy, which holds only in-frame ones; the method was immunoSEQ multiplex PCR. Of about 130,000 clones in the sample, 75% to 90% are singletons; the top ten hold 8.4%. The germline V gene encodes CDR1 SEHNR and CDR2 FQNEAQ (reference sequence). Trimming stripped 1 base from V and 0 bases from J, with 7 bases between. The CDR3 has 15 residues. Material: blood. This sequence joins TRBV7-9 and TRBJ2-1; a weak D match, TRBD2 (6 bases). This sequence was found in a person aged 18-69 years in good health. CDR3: CASSLVGLSYNEQFF. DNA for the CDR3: TGTGCCAGCAGCTTAGTGGGACTCTCCTACAATGAGCAGTTCTTC.